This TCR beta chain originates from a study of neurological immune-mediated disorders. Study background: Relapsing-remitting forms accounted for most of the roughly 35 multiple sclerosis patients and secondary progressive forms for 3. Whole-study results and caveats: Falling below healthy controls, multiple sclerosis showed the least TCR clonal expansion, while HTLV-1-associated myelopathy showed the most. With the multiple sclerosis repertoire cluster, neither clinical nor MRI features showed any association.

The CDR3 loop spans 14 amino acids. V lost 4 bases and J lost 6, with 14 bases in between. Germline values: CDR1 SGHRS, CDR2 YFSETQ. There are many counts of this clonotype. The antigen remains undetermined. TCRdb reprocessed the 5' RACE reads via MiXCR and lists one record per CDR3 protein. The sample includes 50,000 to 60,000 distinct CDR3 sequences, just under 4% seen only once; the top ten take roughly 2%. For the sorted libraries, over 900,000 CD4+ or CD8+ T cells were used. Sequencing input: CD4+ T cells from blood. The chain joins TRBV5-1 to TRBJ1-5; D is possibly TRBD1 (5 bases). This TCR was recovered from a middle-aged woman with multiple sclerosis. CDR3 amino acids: CASSQDGQIQPQHF. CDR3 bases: TGCGCCAGCAGCCAGGACGGACAAATTCAGCCCCAGCATTTT.